This note documents a single T cell receptor (beta chain) sequence. Antigen: not known. Researchers ran the PCR with 60 Vbeta and 13 Jbeta primers. Here immunoSEQ multiplex PCR was the method, and the copy in TCRdb shows in-frame clones only, minus some. Among roughly 93,000 clones listed, over 70% were seen once. These data originate in a study of cytomegalovirus exposure and HLA in healthy donors. CDR1 is MGHRA and CDR2 is YSYEKL in the germline V gene. Unmatched junction bases numbered 4, after V lost 3 bases and J lost 2 bases. The CDR3 totals 17 residues. Study-wide points: Many donors carried some public TCRs, although rarity characterized most TCR sequences.

The sequence derives from a man younger than 35 in good health and CMV-seropositive. The rearrangement joins TRBV4-1 to TRBJ2-1, with 13 bases that match TRBD2. Sequenced: PBMCs. Written as DNA, the CDR3 is TGCGCCAGCAGCCACCTACTAGCGGGGGGGACCTACAATGAGCAGTTCTTC. Protein sequence: CASSHLLAGGTYNEQFF.